A selection of T cell receptor beta chains follows, all from one sample in a study of T cell repertoires in cytomegalovirus infection. Using its own MiXCR run on the reads, TCRdb lists one record per CDR3 protein. In the table there are approximately 500,000 distinct CDR3 sequences, approximately 15% of which are singletons. The sample taken for sequencing was CD8+ T cells from PBMCs. The source of these receptors is a human donor in good health (CMV status not recorded). Some clones in this sample may be carry-over from other donors' samples. CDR3s include the opening cysteine and the closing phenylalanine or tryptophan. The D gene is left open where the match is weak. A clone size is listed for some rows: how often the clone was seen (once, few, many), or a class if it is expanded.

abundance: -
d_gene: -
v_gene: TRBV18
j_gene: TRBJ2-7
CDR3aa: CASSQVRGGSYEQYF
CDR3nt: TGTGCCAGCTCACAGGTCAGGGGAGGCTCCTACGAGCAGTACTTC

abundance: many
d_gene: -
v_gene: TRBV12-3/TRBV12-4
j_gene: TRBJ1-1
CDR3aa: CASTGADTEAFF
CDR3nt: TGTGCCAGCACAGGGGCGGACACTGAAGCTTTCTTT

abundance: -
d_gene: TRBD1
v_gene: TRBV19
j_gene: TRBJ2-7
CDR3aa: CATQPRTGAYEQYF
CDR3nt: TGTGCCACCCAACCCCGGACAGGAGCCTACGAGCAGTACTTC

abundance: -
d_gene: TRBD2
v_gene: TRBV2
j_gene: TRBJ2-1
CDR3aa: CASSEMPSGRAQEQFF
CDR3nt: TGTGCCAGCAGTGAAATGCCCAGCGGGAGGGCTCAGGAGCAGTTCTTC

abundance: -
d_gene: TRBD1
v_gene: TRBV7-9
j_gene: TRBJ2-1
CDR3aa: CASSHQAGTGYNEQFF
CDR3nt: TGTGCCAGCAGCCATCAAGCCGGGACAGGCTACAATGAGCAGTTCTTC

abundance: -
d_gene: -
v_gene: TRBV7-9
j_gene: TRBJ2-1
CDR3aa: CASSTPQSSYNEQFF
CDR3nt: TGTGCCAGCAGCACACCCCAGAGCTCCTACAATGAGCAGTTCTTC

abundance: few
d_gene: -
v_gene: TRBV19
j_gene: TRBJ1-3
CDR3aa: CASSIDPRAGNTIYF
CDR3nt: TGTGCCAGTAGTATAGACCCGCGCGCTGGAAACACCATATATTTT

abundance: -
d_gene: TRBD2
v_gene: TRBV27
j_gene: TRBJ2-3
CDR3aa: CASSFILAGGPSTDTQYF
CDR3nt: TGTGCCAGCAGTTTCATCCTAGCGGGAGGGCCCTCGACAGATACGCAGTATTTT

abundance: -
d_gene: -
v_gene: TRBV5-4
j_gene: TRBJ1-6
CDR3aa: CASSAGTAGNSPLHF
CDR3nt: TGTGCCAGCAGCGCGGGGACGGCCGGGAATTCACCCCTCCACTTT

abundance: many
d_gene: TRBD1
v_gene: TRBV7-9
j_gene: TRBJ1-1
CDR3aa: CASSSRDRNTEAFF
CDR3nt: TGTGCCAGCAGCTCCAGGGACAGGAACACTGAAGCTTTCTTT

abundance: many
d_gene: -
v_gene: TRBV11-1
j_gene: TRBJ1-2
CDR3aa: CASSLPSWKGDGYTF
CDR3nt: TGTGCCAGCAGCTTACCCTCATGGAAGGGCGATGGCTACACCTTC

abundance: many
d_gene: -
v_gene: TRBV28
j_gene: TRBJ2-1
CDR3aa: CASSFWASRNNEQFF
CDR3nt: TGTGCCAGCAGTTTTTGGGCTAGCCGAAACAATGAGCAGTTCTTC

abundance: many
d_gene: -
v_gene: TRBV12-3/TRBV12-4
j_gene: TRBJ2-7
CDR3aa: CASSPTGAYEQYF
CDR3nt: TGTGCCAGCAGCCCGACAGGAGCCTACGAGCAGTACTTC

abundance: few
d_gene: -
v_gene: TRBV28
j_gene: TRBJ1-2
CDR3aa: CASSPHGSSEYGYTF
CDR3nt: TGTGCCAGCAGTCCTCACGGGTCTTCGGAATATGGCTACACCTTC

abundance: -
d_gene: -
v_gene: TRBV27
j_gene: TRBJ2-6
CDR3aa: CASRESVSGANVLTF
CDR3nt: TGTGCCAGCAGGGAAAGCGTCTCTGGGGCCAACGTCCTGACTTTC

abundance: -
d_gene: TRBD1
v_gene: TRBV5-1
j_gene: TRBJ2-6
CDR3aa: CASSIRDRNSGANVLTF
CDR3nt: TGCGCCAGCAGTATTCGGGACAGAAACTCTGGGGCCAACGTCCTGACTTTC

abundance: many
d_gene: -
v_gene: TRBV12-3/TRBV12-4
j_gene: TRBJ2-7
CDR3aa: CASSFLGSEQYF
CDR3nt: TGTGCCAGCAGTTTTTTAGGCTCCGAGCAGTACTTC

abundance: -
d_gene: -
v_gene: TRBV5-6
j_gene: TRBJ1-2
CDR3aa: CASSSSSFYGYTF
CDR3nt: TGTGCCAGCAGCTCCAGCAGCTTCTATGGCTACACCTTC

abundance: -
d_gene: -
v_gene: TRBV29-1
j_gene: TRBJ2-7
CDR3aa: CSVEPGTKRKQYF
CDR3nt: TGCAGCGTTGAACCCGGGACAAAGAGGAAGCAGTACTTC

abundance: few
d_gene: -
v_gene: TRBV28
j_gene: TRBJ2-7
CDR3aa: CASSFDGVEQYF
CDR3nt: TGTGCCAGCAGTTTTGACGGGGTCGAGCAGTACTTC

abundance: few
d_gene: -
v_gene: TRBV29-1
j_gene: TRBJ2-3
CDR3aa: CGGRSLTDTQYF
CDR3nt: TGCGGAGGTCGGAGTCTCACAGATACGCAGTATTTT